This T cell receptor (beta chain) was obtained from a study of T cell repertoires in cytomegalovirus infection. This clonotype was seen many times. TCRdb re-called the reads through MiXCR, storing one row per CDR3 protein. Here the sample spans around 170,000 distinct CDR3 sequences, 17% being singletons. The junction had 10 bases not matched to a gene; V was cut back by 5 bases and J by 6 bases. There are 15 residues in the CDR3. CDR1 is SEHNR, CDR2 FQNEAQ, per germline (reference sequence). The sequenced sample was CD8+ T cells from PBMCs. The sequence was collected from a human donor in good health (CMV status not recorded). Some clones in this sample may be carry-over from other donors' samples. V and J are TRBV7-9 and TRBJ1-2, with 9 bases that match TRBD1. The CDR3: CASSPSRDRVNGYTF. The CDR3 DNA sequence: TGTGCCAGCAGCCCGTCCCGGGACAGGGTGAATGGCTACACCTTC.